The 29 T cell receptor beta chains given below trace back to one sample, sequenced in a study of shared clonotypes between healthy human individuals. CD8 cells classed as naive were CD45RO-negative and positively selected for CCR7, excluding terminally differentiated effector memory CD45RA+ cells. The protocol was immunoSEQ multiplex PCR, while the TCRdb copy is restricted to in-frame clones and leaves out a portion. The sample includes over 2 million clones, just under 95% of them seen just once. Sequenced material: naive CD8+ T cells sorted from blood. These receptors were obtained from a man aged 18 to 30 in good health.

The rearrangement uses TRBV4-1 and TRBJ2-6; D is uncertain. V gave up 0 bases and J gave up 2 bases, with 11 bases separating them. This CDR3 is 17 amino acids long. Germline V gives CDR1 MGHRA, CDR2 YSYEKL. The chain's CDR3 is CASSQDLDATGANVLTF. The CDR3 DNA sequence: TGCGCCAGCAGCCAAGATTTGGACGCGACTGGGGCCAACGTCCTGACTTTC.

To note about this clone: Other DNA sequences in the same sample also yield this CDR3. The chain employs TRBV6-1 and TRBJ1-2, with D unclear. The V end was cut by 1 base, the J end by 7 bases, with 4 bases between. The CDR3 length is 11 residues. Germline V gene sequence: CDR1 MNHNS, CDR2 SASEGT. The CDR3 bases are TGTGCCAGCAGTGAAGGTAGTGGCTACACCTTC. Residues: CASSEGSGYTF.

The rearrangement joins TRBV12-5 to TRBJ1-1, with a possible D match to TRBD1 (5 bases). Germline V CDR1 and CDR2: LGHNT, FRNRAP. The CDR3 totals 12 residues. V dropped 3 bases and J dropped 5 bases, with 7 bases sitting between them. CDR3 nucleotides: TGTGCTAGTGGTTTTGGACAAACTGAAGCTTTCTTT. Encoded protein: CASGFGQTEAFF.

This chain connects TRBV4-1 to TRBJ2-2; 14 nucleotides align to TRBD2. CDR3 size: 17 residues. The J segment lost 5 bases and the V segment lost 0 bases, leaving 2 bases of the junction unmatched. Germline CDR1 MGHRA, CDR2 YSYEKL. In nucleotides, the CDR3 is TGCGCCAGCAGCCAAGATTGGACTAGCGGGAGGACCGGGGAGCTGTTTTTT. Protein product: CASSQDWTSGRTGELFF.

There are many counts of this clone. J is TRBJ2-3 and V is TRBV6-5; D uncertain. With 4 bases removed from V and 0 bases from J, the gap between germline ends came to 14 bases. The length of the CDR3 is 16 residues. Germline CDR1 is MNHEY and CDR2 is SVGAGI. Here the CDR3 reads CASSSTERLSTDTQYF. The CDR3 region has the DNA TGTGCCAGCAGTTCCACTGAAAGGCTGAGCACAGATACGCAGTATTTT.

The rearrangement links TRBV12-5 to TRBJ2-2; TRBD2 matches at 11 bases. Germline trimming cut 2 bases from V and 4 bases from J; bases unmatched to any gene: 6. CDR3 size: 17 residues. Germline V gene data show CDR1 as LGHNT and CDR2 as FRNRAP. This CDR3 reads CASGLKLAGDTTGELFF. The CDR3 bases are TGTGCTAGTGGTTTGAAACTAGCGGGGGACACCACCGGGGAGCTGTTTTTT.

Concerning this clone: Other nucleotide sequences from this sample produce the same CDR3. This CDR3 reads CASSMGLGETQYF. In nucleotides, the CDR3 is TGTGCCAGTAGTATGGGGCTAGGAGAGACCCAGTACTTC. The genes are TRBV19 and TRBJ2-5; D is possibly TRBD1 (5 bases). The CDR3 runs 13 residues. CDR1 and CDR2 (germline): LNHDA, SQIVND (reference sequence). Trimming stripped 3 bases from V and 4 bases from J, with 9 bases between.

This sequence joins TRBV2 and TRBJ2-3, with 9 bases lining up with TRBD2. The CDR3 spans 14 residues. CDR1 and CDR2 from the germline V gene are SNHLY and FYNNEI. Trimming took 8 bases from V and 6 from J; bases not matched to a gene: 9. The CDR3 loop reads CASQALAGIDTQYF. The CDR3 DNA reads as TGTGCCAGCCAAGCCCTAGCGGGGATCGATACGCAGTATTTT.

The chain joins TRBV15 to TRBJ2-3; 9 nucleotides align to TRBD2. Germline V gene lookup returns CDR1 LNHNV and CDR2 YYDKDF (reference sequence). V lost 6 bases and J lost 3; bases outside the gene matches: 4. The CDR3 totals 14 residues. CDR3 DNA: TGTGCCACCAGTCACAGCGGGGGGACAGATACGCAGTATTTT. Translating it yields CATSHSGGTDTQYF.

This chain links TRBV7-9 with TRBJ2-2; 9 bases line up with TRBD2. The CDR3 extends over 19 amino acids. In germline, CDR1 is SEHNR, CDR2 FQNEAQ (reference sequence). With 2 bases clipped from V and 5 bases from J, the junction kept 15 bases outside the gene matches. The CDR3 sequence: CASSLTKSSGSLTTGELFF. For the CDR3, the DNA is TGTGCCAGCAGCTTAACTAAGAGTAGCGGGAGCCTTACAACCGGGGAGCTGTTTTTT. Combining the CDR3 with reference TRBV7-9 and TRBJ2-2 gives the whole variable domain DTGVSQNPRHKITKRGQNVTFRCDPISEHNRLYWYRQTLGQGPEFLTYFQNEAQLEKSRLLSDRFSAERPKGSFSTLEIQRTEQGDSAMYLCASSLTKSSGSLTTGELFFGEGSRLTVL.

This clone has more than one count but fewer than ten. The chain employs TRBV19 and TRBJ1-2, with 9 nucleotides matching TRBD1. The CDR3 covers 13 residues. CDR1 and CDR2 from the germline V gene are LNHDA and SQIVND (reference sequence). The J segment lost 8 bases and the V segment lost 6 bases, leaving 7 bases of the junction unmatched. The CDR3 region has the DNA TGTGCCAGTAGCTACGGACAGGGGTCCGGCTACACCTTC. It specifies CASSYGQGSGYTF.

The rearrangement uses TRBV6-5 and TRBJ1-3, with no clear D. This CDR3 has 12 residues. V dropped 2 bases and J dropped 10 bases, with 9 bases sitting between them. Germline CDR1 MNHEY, CDR2 SVGAGI. DNA for the CDR3: TGTGCCAGCAGTTACACGGTTCTTACCATATATTTT. It is translated as CASSYTVLTIYF.

V and J are TRBV19 and TRBJ1-1; the match to TRBD1 covers 11 bases. The CDR3 is made up of 15 amino acids. The junction had 9 bases not matched to a gene; V was cut back by 6 bases and J by 6 bases. Germline V lookup: CDR1 LNHDA, CDR2 SQIVND (reference sequence). The CDR3 coding sequence is TGTGCCAGTAGGGTCTCCGGACAGGGGGCATCTGAAGCTTTCTTT. Translated, it gives CASRVSGQGASEAFF.

The count of this clone is one. This rearrangement joins TRBV18 to TRBJ2-1; D gene unclear. Trimming pared 0 bases from V and 5 bases from J, leaving 8 bases between. Germline V gene sequence: CDR1 KGHSH, CDR2 LQKENI. CDR3 length: 14 amino acids. CDR3 sequence: CASSPPEVNNEQFF. The DNA for the CDR3 is TGTGCCAGCTCACCACCAGAGGTGAACAATGAGCAGTTCTTC. Together with reference TRBV18 and TRBJ2-1, the CDR3 gives the full variable domain: NAGVMQNPRHLVRRRGQEARLRCSPMKGHSHVYWYRQLPEEGLKFMVYLQKENIIDESGMPKERFSAEFPKEGPSILRIQQVVRGDSAAYFCASSPPEVNNEQFFGPGTRLTVL.

The chain recombines TRBV9 with TRBJ2-2; 7 bases agree with TRBD1. This CDR3 spans 17 amino acids. From germline, CDR1 is SGDLS and CDR2 YYNGEE. After removal of 1 base from V and 2 bases from J, the junction contained 8 bases not matched to a gene. The CDR3 sequence: CASSVNEGTANTGELFF. In nucleotides, the CDR3 is TGTGCCAGCAGCGTAAATGAGGGGACAGCAAACACCGGGGAGCTGTTTTTT.

Remarks on this clone: Other DNA sequences from this sample encode an identical CDR3 as well. The J gene is TRBJ2-7, the V gene TRBV6-5, with no clear D. CDR1 is MNHEY, CDR2 SVGAGI, per germline. The CDR3 has 14 residues. The V end was cut by 3 bases, the J end by 3 bases, with 12 bases between. The CDR3 region has the DNA TGTGCCAGCAGTTATTCCGGGTTGGGCTACGAGCAGTACTTC. Protein product: CASSYSGLGYEQYF.

The J gene is TRBJ2-5, the V gene TRBV7-9, with 11 bases aligning to TRBD2. Germline trimming cut 5 bases from V and 2 bases from J; bases unmatched to any gene: 4. Per germline, CDR1 SEHNR and CDR2 FQNEAQ (reference sequence). The CDR3 spans 15 residues. The CDR3 DNA reads TGTGCCAGCAGCGCCCGGACTAGCGGGCAAGAGACCCAGTACTTC. It encodes CASSARTSGQETQYF.

The chain is built from TRBV4-1 and TRBJ2-7, with 8 positions matching TRBD2. The CDR3 spans 15 residues. Germline CDR1 MGHRA, CDR2 YSYEKL. V gave up 3 bases and J gave up 2 bases; unmatched junction bases: 6. CDR3 region: CASSQRGASTYEQYF. The CDR3 nucleotides are TGCGCCAGCAGCCAGCGGGGGGCTTCAACCTACGAGCAGTACTTC.

The V call is TRBV5-4, the J call TRBJ1-4, with unresolved D. The CDR3 covers 13 residues. Deletions cut 6 bases from V and 6 bases from J, with 12 bases between. CDR1 SGHNT and CDR2 YYREEE come from the germline V gene (reference sequence). This CDR3 is CASMDVRDEKLFF. In DNA, the CDR3 is TGTGCCAGCATGGACGTTCGGGATGAAAAACTGTTTTTT.

CDR3 in amino acids: CASSFLGGGSYEQYF. Written as DNA, the CDR3 is TGTGCCAGCAGCTTTCTAGGGGGCGGGTCCTACGAGCAGTACTTC. The chain couples TRBV5-6 to TRBJ2-7, with 7 positions matching TRBD1. The V gene end was trimmed by 2 bases and the J gene end by 1 base; junction bases not matched to a gene: 6. This CDR3 spans 15 amino acids. The germline CDR1 and CDR2 sequences are SGHDT and YYEEEE.

The chain uses TRBV30 and TRBJ2-5; D ambiguous. CDR3 length: 14 residues. CDR1 GTSNPN and CDR2 SVGIG come from the germline V gene (reference sequence). With 2 bases removed from V and 5 bases from J, the gap between germline ends came to 15 bases. CDR3 region: CAWSREGMEETQYF. The DNA for the CDR3 is TGTGCCTGGAGTAGGGAAGGGATGGAGGAGACCCAGTACTTC.

For this clone: Other DNA variants within this sample encode the same CDR3. The rearrangement uses TRBV27 and TRBJ2-7; 7 positions agree with TRBD2. There are 14 residues in the CDR3. CDR1 and CDR2 from the germline V gene are MNHEY and SMNVEV (reference sequence). V shed 1 base, J shed 2 bases, and the junction held 2 bases outside the gene matches. This CDR3 reads CASSLWGGTYEQYF. Here the CDR3 DNA reads TGTGCCAGCAGTTTATGGGGAGGGACCTACGAGCAGTACTTC.

J is TRBJ2-7 and V is TRBV5-5, with 7 positions matching TRBD1. This CDR3 contains 15 residues. The germline V gene has CDR1 SGHKS and CDR2 YYEKEE (reference sequence). V was clipped by 2 bases and J by 0 bases; unmatched bases: 5. DNA of the CDR3: TGTGCCAGCAGCTTTGCCCCAGGGGGCTCCTACGAGCAGTACTTC. It codes for CASSFAPGGSYEQYF.

Notes on this clone: Other DNA sequences in the sample encode the same CDR3. The chain is built from TRBV6-5 and TRBJ2-7, with D uncertain. V was cut by 0 bases and J by 3 bases, with 6 bases left in between. Germline assignment: CDR1 MNHEY and CDR2 SVGAGI. The CDR3 has 13 amino acids. The CDR3 reads CASSYSTNYEQYF. The CDR3 nucleotides read TGTGCCAGCAGTTACTCGACAAACTACGAGCAGTACTTC.

The DNA of the CDR3 is TGTGCCTGGAGTGTGGGGACAGTAAGATACGAGCAGTACTTC. Its translation: CAWSVGTVRYEQYF. V and J are TRBV30 and TRBJ2-7, with 7 nucleotides matching TRBD1. This CDR3 has 14 amino acids. V lost 0 bases to trimming and J lost 4 bases; unmatched junction nucleotides: 6. Looked up from germline, CDR1 is GTSNPN and CDR2 is SVGIG (reference sequence). Looking up the rest from reference TRBV30 and TRBJ2-7 gives the full variable domain: SQTIHQWPATLVQPVGSPLSLECTVEGTSNPNLYWYRQAAGRGLQLLFYSVGIGQISSEVPQNLSASRPQDRQFILSSKKLLLSDSGFYLCAWSVGTVRYEQYFGPGTRLTVT.

The V and J genes are TRBV11-2 and TRBJ2-7; D is undetermined. The CDR3 runs 13 residues. Per germline, CDR1 SGHAT and CDR2 FQNNGV. V was trimmed by 4 bases and J by 0 bases, leaving 7 bases between them. The CDR3 loop reads CASSSVVSYEQYF. In DNA, the CDR3 is TGTGCCAGCAGCTCCGTTGTCTCCTACGAGCAGTACTTC. Full variable domain (remainder filled in from reference TRBV11-2 and TRBJ2-7): EAGVAQSPRYKIIEKRQSVAFWCNPISGHATLYWYQQILGQGPKLLIQFQNNGVVDDSQLPKDRFSAERLKGVDSTLKIQPAKLEDSAVYLCASSSVVSYEQYFGPGTRLTVT.

This sequence joins TRBV5-1 and TRBJ1-4; 12 positions match TRBD1. The germline CDR1 and CDR2 sequences are SGHRS and YFSETQ. The V and J ends lost 4 bases and 6 bases, in that order; junction bases with no gene match: 7. This CDR3 comprises 16 residues. The CDR3 protein is CASSEGTGGVHEKLFF. Here the CDR3 DNA reads TGCGCCAGCAGCGAGGGGACAGGGGGCGTCCATGAAAAACTGTTTTTT. Complete variable domain (other parts from reference TRBV5-1 and TRBJ1-4): KAGVTQTPRYLIKTRGQQVTLSCSPISGHRSVSWYQQTPGQGLQFLFEYFSETQRNKGNFPGRFSGRQFSNSRSEMNVSTLELGDSALYLCASSEGTGGVHEKLFFGSGTQLSVL.

The chain recombines TRBV4-1 with TRBJ2-7, with 8 bases that match TRBD2. The V gene's germline CDR1 is MGHRA and CDR2 YSYEKL. The CDR3 consists of 16 residues. V shed 1 base, J shed 4 bases, and the junction held 9 bases outside the gene matches. The CDR3 protein is CASSQVPGTRDYEQYF. The CDR3 nucleotides are TGCGCCAGCAGCCAAGTCCCCGGGACTAGAGATTACGAGCAGTACTTC.

The chain is built from TRBV28 and TRBJ2-7; 8 nucleotides match TRBD1. This CDR3 has 14 residues. V shed 6 bases, J shed 3 bases, and the junction held 7 bases outside the gene matches. Germline V gene data show CDR1 as MDHEN and CDR2 as SYDVKM. The CDR3 spells CASSRGQGFYEQYF. CDR3 in DNA: TGTGCCAGCAGCCGCGGACAGGGTTTCTACGAGCAGTACTTC.